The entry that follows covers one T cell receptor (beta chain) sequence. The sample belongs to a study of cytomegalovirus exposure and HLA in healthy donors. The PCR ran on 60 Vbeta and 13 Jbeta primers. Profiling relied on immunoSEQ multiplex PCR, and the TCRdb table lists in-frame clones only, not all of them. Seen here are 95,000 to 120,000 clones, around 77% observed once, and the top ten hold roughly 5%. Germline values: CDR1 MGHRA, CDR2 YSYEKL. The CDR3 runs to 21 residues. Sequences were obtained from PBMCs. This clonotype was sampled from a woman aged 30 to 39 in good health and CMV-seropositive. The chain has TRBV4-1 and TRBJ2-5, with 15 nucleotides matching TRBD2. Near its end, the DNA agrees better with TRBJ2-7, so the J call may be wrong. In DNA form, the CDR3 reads TGCGCCAGCAGCCAAGATTACGGAACAGGGGGGGGACTAGCGGGAGGTTACGAGCAGTACTTC. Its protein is CASSQDYGTGGGLAGGYEQYF.